Below are 27 T cell receptor beta chains sequenced from a single sample in a study of sequential checkpoint blockade in melanoma. Clones were sequenced by immunoSEQ multiplex PCR, and TCRdb holds only the in-frame ones, with some missing. The sample comprises about 40,000 clones, approximately 90% of which are singletons, and less than 15% rests with the top ten. Treatment described: randomized to nivolumab then ipilimumab (arm A) or the reverse (arm B). The sequencing used CD8+ T cells sorted from blood (inferred from file names), collected from a patient given nivolumab and ipilimumab in sequence. Receptor source: a human donor with melanoma.

V usage is TRBV7-9 and J usage is TRBJ2-5; no clear D. V gave up 4 bases and J gave up 5 bases, with 8 bases separating them. The CDR3 has 12 residues. CDR1 and CDR2 from the germline V gene are SEHNR and FQNEAQ (reference sequence). The CDR3 nucleotides are TGTGCCAGCAGCTCGGGTCGTGAGACCCAGTACTTC. Translating it yields CASSSGRETQYF. The complete variable domain, with remaining parts taken from reference TRBV7-9 and TRBJ2-5, reads DTGVSQNPRHKITKRGQNVTFRCDPISEHNRLYWYRQTLGQGPEFLTYFQNEAQLEKSRLLSDRFSAERPKGSFSTLEIQRTEQGDSAMYLCASSSGRETQYFGPGTRLLVL.

The DNA of the CDR3 is TGTGCCAGCAGCTCGGGACAGGGCAGGGACACTGAAGCTTTCTTT. This sequence encodes CASSSGQGRDTEAFF. This rearrangement joins TRBV7-9 to TRBJ1-1; 9 nucleotides align to TRBD1. This CDR3 has 15 residues. CDR1 is SEHNR, CDR2 FQNEAQ, per germline (reference sequence). The junction had 6 bases not matched to a gene; V was cut back by 4 bases and J by 3 bases.

This chain joins TRBV9 and TRBJ2-1; D is unresolved. Trimming stripped 0 bases from V and 7 bases from J, with 11 bases between. The CDR3 length is 14 residues. CDR1 and CDR2 (germline): SGDLS, YYNGEE. CDR3 residues: CASSVGSRVNEQFF. The CDR3 nucleotides are TGTGCCAGCAGCGTAGGGAGTCGCGTGAATGAGCAGTTCTTC.

This clone came up once. This chain links TRBV19 with TRBJ1-5; 9 bases agree with TRBD1. The CDR3 sequence is 15 residues long. The germline gives CDR1 LNHDA, CDR2 SQIVND (reference sequence). V lost 3 bases, J lost 6 bases, and 6 bases stayed unmatched. The CDR3 coding sequence is TGTGCCAGTAGTATTGGACAGGGGTTAAGTCAGCCCCAGCATTTT. It specifies CASSIGQGLSQPQHF. The complete variable domain, with remaining parts taken from reference TRBV19 and TRBJ1-5, reads DGGITQSPKYLFRKEGQNVTLSCEQNLNHDAMYWYRQDPGQGLRLIYYSQIVNDFQKGDIAEGYSVSREKKESFPLTVTSAQKNPTAFYLCASSIGQGLSQPQHFGDGTRLSIL.

This clone was counted a single time. The genes are TRBV4-3 and TRBJ1-4; D not certain. V dropped 0 bases and J dropped 5 bases, with 16 bases sitting between them. The CDR3 runs 17 residues. The germline gives CDR1 LGHNA, CDR2 YSLEER. CDR3 sequence reads: CASSQDVPGGRNEKLFF. For the CDR3, the DNA is TGCGCCAGCAGCCAAGACGTCCCGGGAGGGAGAAATGAAAAACTGTTTTTT.

The rearrangement uses TRBV5-6 and TRBJ2-1; D is ambiguous. Germline V gene sequence: CDR1 SGHDT, CDR2 YYEEEE. The CDR3 is 12 residues long. With 0 bases removed from V and 7 bases from J, the gap between germline ends came to 5 bases. CDR3 protein: CASSLAGNEQFF. CDR3 sequence (DNA): TGTGCCAGCAGCTTGGCCGGGAATGAGCAGTTCTTC.

V is TRBV27 and J is TRBJ1-1; a possible D gene is TRBD1 (6 bases). Germline V gene lookup returns CDR1 MNHEY and CDR2 SMNVEV (reference sequence). Between the trimmed V and J ends, which lost 6 bases and 1 base, there was a span of 21 bases. The CDR3 spans 17 residues. In nucleotides, the CDR3 is TGTGCCAGCAGGATTGGGGCTGTAGGGGGTCCGAACACTGAAGCTTTCTTT. Translation gives CASRIGAVGGPNTEAFF.

This chain uses TRBV7-9 with TRBJ1-5; D gene unclear. Trimming shortened V by 5 bases and J by 4 bases, and 6 bases separated the two germline ends. The CDR3 runs to 12 residues. The V gene's germline CDR1 is SEHNR and CDR2 FQNEAQ (reference sequence). The CDR3 spells CASSVRNQPQHF. DNA for the CDR3: TGTGCCAGCAGCGTGCGAAATCAGCCCCAGCATTTT.

J is TRBJ2-3 and V is TRBV6-1, with TRBD2 matching 10 bases. The CDR3 runs to 13 residues. V was pared by 8 bases and J by 10 bases, with 9 bases of the junction left unmatched. From germline, CDR1 is MNHNS and CDR2 SASEGT. For the CDR3, the DNA is TGTGCCAGCGATCCTAGCGGGAGTGTGGCGCAGTATTTT. This translates into CASDPSGSVAQYF.

This sequence joins TRBV11-3 and TRBJ1-3; 8 bases map to TRBD1. J gave up 1 base and V 5 bases, and 7 bases lay outside the gene matches. The CDR3 totals 16 residues. Germline V gene data show CDR1 as SGHNT and CDR2 as YENEEA. Here the CDR3 DNA reads TGTGCCAGCAGCAGTCTCGACAGGGGTTCTGGAAACACCATATATTTT. This codes for CASSSLDRGSGNTIYF.

Of note for this clone: At one boundary the junction diverges from the germline segment, which might be a read error. The V gene is TRBV27, the J gene TRBJ2-1; 7 bases agree with TRBD2. The CDR3 totals 16 residues. Germline V gene data show CDR1 as MNHEY and CDR2 as SMNVEV (reference sequence). The CDR3 protein is CANSLFGGSSYNEQFF. In DNA, the CDR3 is TGTGCCAACAGTTTATTTGGCGGGAGCTCCTACAATGAGCAGTTCTTC.

The V call is TRBV19, the J call TRBJ1-3; D unclear. CDR3 length equals 17 residues. V lost 1 base and J lost 0, with 13 bases in between. Germline lookup yields CDR1 LNHDA and CDR2 SQIVND (reference sequence). The CDR3 sequence is CASSIVGQDFSGNTIYF. The CDR3, as DNA: TGTGCCAGTAGTATAGTCGGCCAGGACTTCTCTGGAAACACCATATATTTT. Full variable domain (rest looked up from reference TRBV19 and TRBJ1-3): DGGITQSPKYLFRKEGQNVTLSCEQNLNHDAMYWYRQDPGQGLRLIYYSQIVNDFQKGDIAEGYSVSREKKESFPLTVTSAQKNPTAFYLCASSIVGQDFSGNTIYFGEGSWLTVV.

This clone was observed a single time. The chain has TRBV19 and TRBJ1-1; D is unclear. CDR3 length: 12 amino acids. CDR1 and CDR2 (germline): LNHDA, SQIVND (reference sequence). Trimming left V 1 base short and J 8 bases short, with 8 bases between. CDR3 DNA sequence: TGTGCCAGTAGTATAGGGCGCAGGGAAGCTTTCTTT. This encodes CASSIGRREAFF.

V gene TRBV7-9 combines with J gene TRBJ2-7; 11 nucleotides line up with TRBD1. Germline V gives CDR1 SEHNR, CDR2 FQNEAQ (reference sequence). Trimming at V came to 1 base and at J to 2 bases, leaving 4 bases not matched to a gene. CDR3 length equals 16 residues. The CDR3 here is CASSLDSGQGAYEQYF. Written as DNA, the CDR3 is TGTGCCAGCAGCTTAGATTCGGGACAGGGGGCCTACGAGCAGTACTTC.

The chain couples TRBV19 to TRBJ2-3, with 8 bases fitting TRBD2. V was pared by 6 bases and J by 2 bases, with 4 bases of the junction left unmatched. The length of the CDR3 is 14 residues. CDR1 is LNHDA and CDR2 is SQIVND in the germline V gene (reference sequence). In nucleotides, the CDR3 is TGTGCCAGTAGCGGACTAGCCCCCACAGATACGCAGTATTTT. The encoded protein is CASSGLAPTDTQYF.

This clone appeared a few times. The chain recombines TRBV19 with TRBJ1-5; no clear D gene. V lost 1 base, J lost 5 bases, and 6 bases lay in between. The CDR3 runs 13 residues. CDR1 and CDR2 from the germline V gene are LNHDA and SQIVND (reference sequence). DNA of the CDR3: TGTGCCAGTAGTATAGCCTGGCATCAGCCCCAGCATTTT. The encoded protein is CASSIAWHQPQHF.

This clone was counted a single time. The chain links TRBV27 to TRBJ1-2; 7 nucleotides match TRBD1. The CDR3 is made up of 15 amino acids. The J segment lost 4 bases and the V segment lost 1 base, leaving 6 bases of the junction unmatched. Per germline, CDR1 MNHEY and CDR2 SMNVEV (reference sequence). The CDR3 protein is CASSLYRDSLYGYTF. The CDR3 DNA sequence: TGTGCCAGCAGTTTATATCGGGACAGCCTCTATGGCTACACCTTC.

This clone has a single count. The chain employs TRBV9 and TRBJ2-7; 7 nucleotides match TRBD2. CDR3 length equals 12 residues. The germline V gene encodes CDR1 SGDLS and CDR2 YYNGEE. After removal of 3 bases from V and 6 bases from J, the junction contained 3 bases not matched to a gene. The CDR3 protein is CASSEGGAEQYF. Here the CDR3 DNA reads TGTGCCAGCAGCGAGGGAGGGGCCGAGCAGTACTTC. Based on the CDR3 plus reference TRBV9 and TRBJ2-7, the full variable domain is DSGVTQTPKHLITATGQRVTLRCSPRSGDLSVYWYQQSLDQGLQFLIQYYNGEERAKGNILERFSAQQFPDLHSELNLSSLELGDSALYFCASSEGGAEQYFGPGTRLTVT.

The chain carries TRBV27 and TRBJ2-1, with a weak D call TRBD2 (5 bases). V lost 8 bases, J lost 3 bases, and 5 bases lay in between. This CDR3 is 11 amino acids long. Germline V CDR1 and CDR2: MNHEY, SMNVEV (reference sequence). This chain's CDR3 is CASGLYNEQFF. The CDR3, as DNA: TGTGCCAGCGGACTCTACAATGAGCAGTTCTTC.

The J gene is TRBJ2-1, the V gene TRBV30; 9 bases map to TRBD2. Germline V gene sequence: CDR1 GTSNPN, CDR2 SVGIG (reference sequence). Trimming removed 1 base from V and 15 bases from J; junction bases left unmatched: 10. This CDR3 spans 13 amino acids. CDR3 sequence reads: CAWSEVRGRAPFF. The CDR3 region has the DNA TGTGCCTGGAGTGAAGTTCGCGGGAGGGCCCCGTTCTTC.

V and J are TRBV5-1 and TRBJ1-1; 8 nucleotides align to TRBD1. Germline lookup yields CDR1 SGHRS and CDR2 YFSETQ. Trimming cost V 7 bases and J 6 bases; bases outside gene matches: 14. This CDR3 comprises 15 residues. CDR3 nucleotides: TGCGCCAGCGGTCTTACCCCAGGGGGCTCGGCTGAAGCTTTCTTT. It encodes CASGLTPGGSAEAFF.

The chain's CDR3 is CASSLGEGGLAEDTQYF. The CDR3 DNA sequence: TGTGCCAGCAGCTTAGGGGAGGGCGGGCTAGCGGAAGATACGCAGTATTTT. The chain employs TRBV7-6 and TRBJ2-3; TRBD2 matches 7 bases. There are 17 residues in the CDR3. Germline-derived CDR1 and CDR2 are SGHVS and FNYEAQ. Unmatched junction bases numbered 12, after V lost 1 base and J lost 5 bases.

This chain links TRBV30 with TRBJ1-2; 10 positions agree with TRBD1. V was pared by 2 bases and J by 2 bases, with 8 bases of the junction left unmatched. Germline CDR1 is GTSNPN and CDR2 is SVGIG (reference sequence). There are 16 residues in the CDR3. CDR3 sequence reads: CAWSSRDRGLNYGYTF. The CDR3 nucleotides read TGTGCCTGGAGTTCCAGAGACAGGGGGCTCAACTATGGCTACACCTTC.

The chain uses TRBV7-6 and TRBJ2-1, with D perhaps matching TRBD2 (5 bases). This CDR3 comprises 14 residues. Germline CDR1 and CDR2: SGHVS and FNYEAQ. V lost 1 base to trimming and J lost 7 bases, with 11 bases between them. CDR3 DNA: TGTGCCAGCAGCTTAGTTCTGAGAGGGAATGAGCAGTTCTTC. Translating gives CASSLVLRGNEQFF.

The chain combines TRBV4-3 with TRBJ1-5; the D gene is possibly TRBD1 (5 bases). CDR3 length: 15 residues. The germline V and J ends were trimmed by 0 bases and 5 bases, with 11 bases remaining between them. Germline-derived CDR1 and CDR2 are LGHNA and YSLEER. Here the CDR3 DNA reads TGCGCCAGCAGCCAAGAACCCGGGGGTTATCAGCCCCAGCATTTT. As protein: CASSQEPGGYQPQHF.

The V and J genes are TRBV5-1 and TRBJ2-1; a weak D match, TRBD2 (10 bases). This CDR3 is built from 21 residues. The V end was cut by 4 bases, the J end by 0 bases, with 29 bases between. The germline V gene encodes CDR1 SGHRS and CDR2 YFSETQ. CDR3 region: CASSHWRGTGSSGSSYNEQFF. CDR3 DNA sequence: TGCGCCAGCAGCCATTGGAGGGGGACAGGGTCTAGCGGGAGCTCCTACAATGAGCAGTTCTTC.

This clone was counted once. The V gene is TRBV11-3, the J gene TRBJ1-1; D is unresolved. CDR1 is SGHNT, CDR2 YENEEA, per germline. Trimming removed 5 bases from V and 1 base from J, with 14 bases in between. The CDR3 is 15 residues long. DNA of the CDR3: TGTGCCAGCAGCCCCTCCGGGTTGGCGAACACTGAAGCTTTCTTT. As protein: CASSPSGLANTEAFF.